The 6 T cell receptor beta chains below come from one sample, sequenced in a study of shared clonotypes between healthy human individuals. Clones were sequenced by immunoSEQ multiplex PCR, and TCRdb holds only the in-frame ones, with some missing. The profile covers about 680,000 clones, with around 92% appearing a single time and roughly 22% taken by the ten largest. Naive CD8 cells lacked CD45RO, underwent positive selection for CCR7 and left out terminally differentiated effector memory CD45RA+ cells. The specimen sequenced was naive CD8+ T cells sorted from blood. All receptors derive from a man aged 30 to 39 in good health.

The chain has TRBV27 and TRBJ1-1; D is undetermined. V dropped 8 bases and J dropped 0 bases, with 28 bases sitting between them. The CDR3 is made up of 19 amino acids. Germline-derived CDR1 and CDR2 are MNHEY and SMNVEV (reference sequence). DNA of the CDR3: TGTGCCAGCCACGCCCCATATCCGCCAGGCGGAAAAATGAACACTGAAGCTTTCTTT. Amino acid sequence: CASHAPYPPGGKMNTEAFF.

This rearrangement joins TRBV27 to TRBJ1-5; D perhaps matches TRBD1 (5 bases). The germline CDR1 and CDR2 sequences are MNHEY and SMNVEV (reference sequence). This CDR3 has 13 amino acids. The CDR3 here is CDPVGDGNQPQHF. CDR3 DNA: TGTGACCCGGTGGGGGATGGCAATCAGCCCCAGCATTTT.

The chain couples TRBV6-1 to TRBJ2-2; D is tentatively TRBD1 or TRBD2 (5 bases each). Germline assignment: CDR1 MNHNS and CDR2 SASEGT. The V gene lost 2 bases and the J gene lost 5 bases, with 9 bases spanning the gap. This CDR3 has 14 amino acids. The CDR3 reads CASSELGETGELFF. In DNA form, the CDR3 reads TGTGCCAGCAGTGAATTGGGGGAAACCGGGGAGCTGTTTTTT.

The chain couples TRBV6-6 to TRBJ2-7; D possibly corresponds to TRBD2 (6 bases). Germline V lookup: CDR1 MNHNY, CDR2 SVGAGI (reference sequence). Trimming cost V 6 bases and J 3 bases, with 12 bases left between them. This CDR3 comprises 13 residues. The CDR3 sequence is CASRARGLYEQYF. CDR3 nucleotides: TGTGCCAGCAGGGCCCGGGGACTCTACGAGCAGTACTTC.

The gene calls are TRBV6-5 and TRBJ2-7, with 10 bases aligning to TRBD2. This CDR3 has 13 amino acids. Per germline, CDR1 MNHEY and CDR2 SVGAGI. Trimming at V came to 4 bases and at J to 6 bases, leaving 3 bases not matched to a gene. This CDR3 reads CASSSLAGAEQYF. The CDR3 DNA follows: TGTGCCAGCAGTTCGCTAGCGGGAGCCGAGCAGTACTTC.

The table lists this clone with a count of one. The chain carries TRBV19 and TRBJ2-1; D is possibly TRBD1 (6 bases). The CDR3 totals 15 residues. Germline CDR1 is LNHDA and CDR2 is SQIVND (reference sequence). V shed 5 bases and J shed 0 bases, with 11 bases lying between them. The CDR3 reads CASSVGTSSYNEQFF. The CDR3 bases are TGTGCCAGTAGTGTCGGGACATCCTCCTACAATGAGCAGTTCTTC.